This T cell receptor beta chain was documented in a study of blood T cell repertoires in COVID-19. Background on the study: The samples span acute and convalescent COVID-19 from the United States, Italy and Spain. In each case, the material was cDNA or gDNA derived from T cells, B-cell-depleted T cells, or PBMCs.

Study processing details: Reference gene primer amplification gave nucleated cell count estimates. The data were produced by immunoSEQ multiplex PCR, yet TCRdb's version contains in-frame clones alone and is incomplete. V, J and clone size were drawn from that table, and D and trimming were deduced from the DNA. This table has about 270,000 clones, roughly 90% appearing once. This clone has a handful of counts. Patients in Seattle were enrolled during active infection, then followed longitudinally. The CDR3 extends over 11 amino acids. Sequencing input: peripheral blood. The V gene is TRBV21-1, the J gene TRBJ2-7; the D call of TRBD2 is as the table states it, not checked on the DNA. TRBV21-1 is a pseudogene segment. The clonotype originates from a woman aged 70-85 years with COVID-19, enrolled during active disease. This CDR3 is CASSSRGGQYF. Written as DNA, the CDR3 is TGTGCCAGCAGCTCCCGGGGGGGGCAGTACTTC.